The rows below give T cell receptor beta chains drawn from one sample of a study of OX40 agonist ivuxolimab in advanced cancers. Method: immunoSEQ multiplex PCR; TCRdb's copy keeps in-frame clones and lacks some. The sample includes tens of thousands of clones, roughly nine tenths of them seen just once. Here the sequenced sample was CD4+ or CD8+ T cells sorted from blood, taken in a trial of the OX40 agonist ivuxolimab. The receptors originated from an adult with an advanced solid tumor such as melanoma, head and neck, liver or kidney cancer. The CDR3 runs from the conserved cysteine through the conserved F or W. A D gene is named only where the DNA matches it firmly. The size entry is marked missing in some rows and otherwise reads once, few, many or a size class.

CDR3	V	J	D	size
CASSLPGTGDFQETQYF	TRBV19	TRBJ2-5	TRBD1	NA
CASSYAPGLAGGEQYF	TRBV5-4	TRBJ2-3	TRBD2	NA
CASSLQGWETQYF	TRBV5-8	TRBJ2-5	TRBD1	NA
CAYYRGMGAGYTF	TRBV30	TRBJ1-2	TRBD1	NA
CASSLVGGESNEQFF	TRBV5-5	TRBJ2-1	NA	NA
CASSQVGGGRAGELFF	TRBV4-1	TRBJ2-2	TRBD2	NA
CASSLSGGLVYGYTF	TRBV27	TRBJ1-2	NA	NA
CASSRMTGDEETQYF	TRBV7-8	TRBJ2-5	TRBD1	NA
CASSSPPPGQLDEKLFF	TRBV13	TRBJ1-4	TRBD1	NA
CSVRQESSYEQYF	TRBV29-1	TRBJ2-7	NA	NA
CASSLSGGFTEAFF	TRBV27	TRBJ1-1	NA	NA
CASSTSGGAYEQYF	TRBV19	TRBJ2-7	TRBD2	NA
CASSPPTSGGRGTQYF	TRBV5-1	TRBJ2-5	TRBD2	once
CASTPYLRGPDQPQHF	TRBV6-6	TRBJ1-5	TRBD1	NA
CASSHLSNYGYTF	TRBV4-3	TRBJ1-2	NA	once
CASSPGVTGELFF	TRBV7-6	TRBJ2-2	NA	NA
CASSLWQRTYEQYF	TRBV13	TRBJ2-7	NA	NA
CAWSTPYYEQYF	TRBV30	TRBJ2-7	NA	NA
CASSQIPTSSYEQYF	TRBV4-1	TRBJ2-7	NA	NA
CATSRGRDSSTDTQYF	TRBV15	TRBJ2-3	NA	NA
CASSSNRIHEQYF	TRBV5-1	TRBJ2-7	NA	NA
CASSPPGDRAGTDTQYF	TRBV7-9	TRBJ2-3	TRBD1	few
CASSTETDHTF	TRBV9	TRBJ1-2	NA	NA
CASSLQSAGTGALLRSYEQYF	TRBV13	TRBJ2-7	TRBD1	NA
CASSADRGDTIYF	TRBV7-3	TRBJ1-3	TRBD1	NA
CASSLGLQTYEQYF	TRBV27	TRBJ2-7	NA	NA
CASTAGANYGYTF	TRBV19	TRBJ1-2	NA	few
CATSRVGDYNEQFF	TRBV15	TRBJ2-1	NA	NA
CASSLIGGTEAFF	TRBV13	TRBJ1-1	NA	NA
CASSLGDRVELSGYGYTF	TRBV7-9	TRBJ1-2	TRBD1	NA